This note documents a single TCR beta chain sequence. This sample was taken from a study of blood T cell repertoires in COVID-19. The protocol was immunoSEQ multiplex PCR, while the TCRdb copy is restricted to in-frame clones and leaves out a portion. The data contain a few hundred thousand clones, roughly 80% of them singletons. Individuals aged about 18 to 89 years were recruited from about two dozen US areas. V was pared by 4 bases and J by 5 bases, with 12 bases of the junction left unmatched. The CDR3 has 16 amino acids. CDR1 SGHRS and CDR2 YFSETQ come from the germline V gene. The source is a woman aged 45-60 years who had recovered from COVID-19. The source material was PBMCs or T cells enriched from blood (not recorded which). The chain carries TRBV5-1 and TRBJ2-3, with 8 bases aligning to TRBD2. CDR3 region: CASSGTSWDSLDTQYF. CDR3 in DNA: TGCGCCAGCAGCGGGACTAGTTGGGACTCCCTAGATACGCAGTATTTT.